These T cell receptor beta chains were read from a single sample in a study of T-cell memory formation after mild COVID-19. TCRdb redid the calling of the 5' RACE reads with MiXCR, one entry per CDR3 protein. Of about 200,000 distinct CDR3 sequences in the sample, 9.5% were seen once. Sequencing was done on a sample of PBMCs or a T cell subset sorted from them (not recorded which). These receptors were taken from a man aged 18 to 35 who had mild COVID-19 (a few samples of this study predate the infection). Cell type and time point are not known. CDR3s include the opening cysteine and the closing phenylalanine or tryptophan. The D gene is left open where the match is weak. Expanded clones get a size class; other rows say once, few or many, or leave the size out.

TRBJ2-3 few TRBV5-1 TRBD2 CASSLGPQAGGTDTQYF TGCGCCAGCAGCTTGGGGCCGCAGGCGGGAGGCACAGATACGCAGTATTTT
TRBJ2-3 many TRBV5-6 - CASSRSSDTQYF TGTGCCAGCAGCCGTAGCTCAGATACGCAGTATTTT
TRBJ1-1 - TRBV5-6 TRBD1 CASSYGQGWAEAFF TGTGCCAGCAGCTATGGACAGGGTTGGGCTGAAGCTTTCTTT
TRBJ1-5 - TRBV20-1 TRBD1 CSALRTGAHNQPQHF TGCAGTGCCCTACGGACAGGGGCGCACAATCAGCCCCAGCATTTT
TRBJ2-1 many TRBV18 - CASSPPSENEQFF TGTGCCAGCTCACCGCCCTCGGAGAATGAGCAGTTCTTC
TRBJ2-7 few TRBV25-1 - CASSDRGYYEQYF TGTGCCAGCAGTGACCGGGGCTACTACGAGCAGTACTTC
TRBJ1-3 - TRBV7-2 - CASSLTGNTIYF TGTGCCAGCAGCTTAACTGGAAACACCATATATTTT
TRBJ1-3 few TRBV20-1 - CSARELAGAGNTIYF TGCAGTGCTAGAGAGTTAGCGGGGGCGGGAAACACCATATATTTT
TRBJ2-5 few TRBV24-1 - CATSDWGGTQYF TGTGCCACCAGTGATTGGGGCGGGACCCAGTACTTC
TRBJ2-1 - TRBV2 - CASSVRQTVDEQFF TGTGCCAGCAGTGTTCGTCAAACGGTGGATGAGCAGTTCTTC
TRBJ2-5 - TRBV20-1 - CSAREGGEETQYF TGCAGTGCCCGCGAGGGTGGGGAAGAGACCCAGTACTTC
TRBJ2-2 - TRBV12-3/TRBV12-4 TRBD1 CASSSGPGQSNTGELFF TGTGCCAGCAGTTCTGGCCCGGGACAGTCAAACACCGGGGAGCTGTTTTTT
TRBJ1-1 - TRBV7-6 - CASSLGTLTEAFF TGTGCCAGCAGCTTAGGGACCTTAACTGAAGCTTTCTTT
TRBJ2-6 few TRBV7-8 TRBD1 CASSLSPGQGGAGANVLTF TGTGCCAGCAGCCTCTCTCCCGGACAGGGGGGTGCTGGGGCCAACGTCCTGACTTTC
TRBJ1-2 - TRBV6-2/TRBV6-3 - CASSNYEGYGYTF TGTGCCAGCAGTAACTACGAGGGCTATGGCTACACCTTC
TRBJ2-4 few TRBV5-1 - CASSPGEGSIQYF TGCGCCAGCAGTCCAGGCGAGGGGAGCATTCAGTACTTC
TRBJ2-3 many TRBV18 TRBD2 CASSPPGLAGDTQYF TGTGCCAGCTCACCACCGGGACTAGCGGGAGATACGCAGTATTTT
TRBJ2-4 few TRBV3-1 - CASSPGGRSNRNIQYF TGTGCCAGCAGCCCCGGGGGCAGGTCAAATAGAAACATTCAGTACTTC
TRBJ2-1 - TRBV7-2 - CASRRIANEQFF TGTGCCAGCAGGAGAATAGCCAATGAGCAGTTCTTC
TRBJ1-1 few TRBV7-2 - CASSLAQVGDTEAFF TGTGCCAGCAGCTTAGCCCAGGTGGGTGACACTGAAGCTTTCTTT
TRBJ2-3 many TRBV7-3 TRBD2 CASSWTSGVGDTQYF TGTGCCAGCAGCTGGACTAGCGGGGTGGGAGATACGCAGTATTTT
TRBJ2-5 many TRBV5-1 - CASSLGGGLQETQYF TGCGCCAGCAGCTTGGGAGGGGGTCTCCAAGAGACCCAGTACTTC
TRBJ2-1 few TRBV11-2 - CASRRAGSRVYNEQFF TGTGCCAGCAGGAGAGCAGGTTCACGGGTCTACAATGAGCAGTTCTTC
TRBJ1-5 - TRBV6-5 - CASSYAGAGSNQPQHF TGTGCCAGCAGTTACGCAGGGGCGGGAAGCAATCAGCCCCAGCATTTT
TRBJ1-5 - TRBV19 - CASSITRGGQPQHF TGTGCCAGTAGTATCACCAGGGGCGGTCAGCCCCAGCATTTT
TRBJ2-7 many TRBV5-1 TRBD1 CASYRTGGNEQYF TGCGCCAGCTACAGGACAGGGGGCAACGAGCAGTACTTC
TRBJ2-2 few TRBV6-5 TRBD2 CASSSPGGSGELFF TGTGCCAGCAGTTCCCCCGGGGGGTCCGGGGAGCTGTTTTTT
TRBJ1-2 few TRBV5-5 - CASSLSVDSGYTF TGTGCCAGCAGCTTGTCCGTCGATAGCGGCTACACCTTC
TRBJ1-6 few TRBV6-2/TRBV6-3 TRBD1 CASTGQASSPLHF TGTGCCAGCACTGGACAGGCAAGTTCACCCCTCCACTTT
TRBJ1-2 few TRBV20-1 - CSARELQGDTVGYTF TGCAGTGCTAGAGAGCTACAGGGTGATACAGTAGGCTACACCTTC
TRBJ2-2 few TRBV9 - CASTTGPVSGELFF TGTGCCAGCACAACAGGGCCCGTGAGCGGGGAGCTGTTTTTT
TRBJ2-2 - TRBV5-1 - CASSPRDPNTGELFF TGCGCCAGCAGCCCCCGGGACCCGAACACCGGGGAGCTGTTTTTT
TRBJ1-4 few TRBV7-9 - CASSLDSGYEKLFF TGTGCCAGCAGCCTGGACAGTGGATATGAAAAACTGTTTTTT
TRBJ2-5 few TRBV18 TRBD2 CASSPITAGETQYF TGTGCCAGCTCACCAATTACAGCGGGGGAGACCCAGTACTTC
TRBJ1-5 - TRBV4-3 - CASSQEMGVSNQPQHF TGCGCCAGCAGCCAAGAAATGGGGGTTAGCAATCAGCCCCAGCATTTT
TRBJ1-6 few TRBV4-3 TRBD1 CASSQDIRGDYNSPLHF TGCGCCAGCAGCCAAGATATCAGGGGGGACTATAATTCACCCCTCCACTTT
TRBJ2-3 - TRBV10-3 - CAIKAAASTDTQYF TGTGCCATCAAGGCCGCGGCTAGCACAGATACGCAGTATTTT
TRBJ1-2 many TRBV12-3/TRBV12-4 - CASTFRPNYGYTF TGTGCCAGCACCTTTCGGCCTAACTATGGCTACACCTTC
TRBJ2-3 - TRBV18 TRBD2 CASSRASGGDTQYF TGTGCCAGCTCCCGAGCTAGCGGGGGAGATACGCAGTATTTT
TRBJ2-3 - TRBV5-6 - CASSWHRADTQYF TGTGCCAGCAGCTGGCACAGGGCAGATACGCAGTATTTT
TRBJ1-5 - TRBV19 - CASSPGFSNQPQHF TGTGCCAGTAGTCCAGGTTTTAGCAATCAGCCCCAGCATTTT
TRBJ2-5 many TRBV2 - CASAKTTGPGAQYF TGTGCCAGCGCGAAAACTACAGGGCCTGGGGCCCAGTACTTC
TRBJ1-2 few TRBV3-1 - CASSQSPGVGYGYTF TGTGCCAGCAGCCAGTCCCCAGGGGTCGGCTATGGCTACACCTTC
TRBJ2-7 few TRBV9 - CASSRGWAQPSQYF TGTGCCAGCAGCCGCGGGTGGGCGCAGCCCAGTCAGTACTTC
TRBJ2-3 many TRBV9 - CASSVGELTDTQYF TGTGCCAGCAGCGTGGGGGAACTCACAGATACGCAGTATTTT
TRBJ2-5 - TRBV7-2 - CASSLVGAGQGETQYF TGTGCCAGCAGCTTAGTAGGGGCAGGTCAGGGGGAGACCCAGTACTTC
TRBJ2-5 many TRBV12-3/TRBV12-4 - CASLSDTGIRETQYF TGTGCCAGCCTTTCGGATACGGGAATTCGGGAGACCCAGTACTTC
TRBJ1-2 - TRBV18 - CASSPDLRTNYGYTF TGTGCCAGCTCACCAGATCTCAGGACCAACTATGGCTACACCTTC
TRBJ2-5 many TRBV7-2 - CASSFQTGSVETQYF TGTGCCAGCAGCTTCCAAACAGGGTCGGTAGAGACCCAGTACTTC